These 24 T cell receptor beta chains were sequenced from one sample in a study of cytomegalovirus exposure and HLA in healthy donors. The PCR was carried out with 60 Vbeta primers and 13 Jbeta primers. The assay was immunoSEQ multiplex PCR, and TCRdb's table has in-frame clones only and misses some. The data show under 300,000 clones, 70% to 90% seen once. Sequencing input: PBMCs. Receptors were obtained from a woman aged 40-49 years in good health and CMV-seropositive.

The V and J genes are TRBV5-6 and TRBJ2-7; 7 nucleotides agree with TRBD1. Per germline, CDR1 SGHDT and CDR2 YYEEEE. J was trimmed by 2 bases and V by 4 bases; bases with no gene match: 9. This CDR3 has 15 amino acids. The CDR3 sequence: CASSPLGQATYEQYF. The CDR3 region has the DNA TGTGCCAGCAGCCCTCTCGGACAGGCGACCTACGAGCAGTACTTC.

The chain links TRBV2 to TRBJ1-4, with 7 bases aligning to TRBD1. The V and J ends lost 4 bases and 7 bases, in that order; junction bases with no gene match: 9. CDR1 is SNHLY and CDR2 is FYNNEI in the germline V gene. This CDR3 is built from 15 residues. CDR3 amino acids: CASSVEGGRGEKLFF. Written as DNA, the CDR3 is TGTGCCAGCAGTGTCGAAGGGGGCAGAGGTGAAAAACTGTTTTTT. Based on the CDR3 plus reference TRBV2 and TRBJ1-4, the full variable domain is EPEVTQTPSHQVTQMGQEVILRCVPISNHLYFYWYRQILGQKVEFLVSFYNNEISEKSEIFDDQFSVERPDGSNFTLKIRSTKLEDSAMYFCASSVEGGRGEKLFFGSGTQLSVL.

This chain connects TRBV7-9 to TRBJ2-6, with a tentative D call TRBD2 (5 bases). The V end was cut by 5 bases, the J end by 1 base, with 9 bases between. CDR3 length equals 15 residues. Germline V CDR1 and CDR2: SEHNR, FQNEAQ (reference sequence). CDR3 amino acids: CASSLTGSGANVLTF. For the CDR3, the DNA is TGTGCCAGCAGCCTTACGGGGTCTGGGGCCAACGTCCTGACTTTC.

V gene TRBV2 combines with J gene TRBJ2-6; 7 nucleotides agree with TRBD1. The CDR3 runs 17 residues. Germline CDR1 SNHLY, CDR2 FYNNEI. Trimming cost V 1 base and J 0 bases; bases outside gene matches: 3. In DNA, the CDR3 is TGTGCCAGCAGTGAAGGACAGGGAACCTCTGGGGCCAACGTCCTGACTTTC. Its protein is CASSEGQGTSGANVLTF.

The genes are TRBV18 and TRBJ2-7; TRBD2 agrees at 10 bases. The V and J ends lost 2 bases and 5 bases, in that order; junction bases with no gene match: 3. This CDR3 is 14 amino acids long. Germline CDR1 reads KGHSH; CDR2 reads LQKENI. The DNA for the CDR3 is TGTGCCAGCTCACCAAGTAGCGGGAGGAACGAGCAGTACTTC. This codes for CASSPSSGRNEQYF.

The chain combines TRBV7-9 with TRBJ1-1; D is perhaps TRBD1 (5 bases). The CDR3 sequence is 14 residues long. Trimming cost V 7 bases and J 3 bases, with 15 bases left between them. Germline assignment: CDR1 SEHNR and CDR2 FQNEAQ (reference sequence). The CDR3, as DNA: TGTGCCAGCACCGTGGGGGGTGGAGACACTGAAGCTTTCTTT. It yields the protein CASTVGGGDTEAFF.

The gene calls are TRBV15 and TRBJ2-1; 8 nucleotides agree with TRBD2. The germline CDR1 and CDR2 sequences are LNHNV and YYDKDF (reference sequence). Trimming took 1 base from V and 4 from J; bases not matched to a gene: 9. This CDR3 has 17 amino acids. DNA of the CDR3: TGTGCCACCAGCAGAGGGTACGAGCGGGAGACGTACAATGAGCAGTTCTTC. This codes for CATSRGYERETYNEQFF.

The sample holds one count of this clone. The genes are TRBV18 and TRBJ1-5; D perhaps matches TRBD1 (6 bases). The CDR3 has 14 residues. Germline-derived CDR1 and CDR2 are KGHSH and LQKENI. Trimming pared 4 bases from V and 3 bases from J, leaving 10 bases between. The CDR3 DNA follows: TGTGCCAGCTCACGCGGACAGAACAATCAGCCCCAGCATTTT. It yields the protein CASSRGQNNQPQHF. Full variable domain (remainder filled in from reference TRBV18 and TRBJ1-5): NAGVMQNPRHLVRRRGQEARLRCSPMKGHSHVYWYRQLPEEGLKFMVYLQKENIIDESGMPKERFSAEFPKEGPSILRIQQVVRGDSAAYFCASSRGQNNQPQHFGDGTRLSIL.

The CDR3 bases are TGTGCCAGCAGCCCCCCTAGACTAGCGGGAGAGGAAAAGGGCAGTCAGTACTTC. This sequence encodes CASSPPRLAGEEKGSQYF. V and J are TRBV5-6 and TRBJ2-4, with 12 bases aligning to TRBD2. CDR1 and CDR2 (germline): SGHDT, YYEEEE. This CDR3 spans 18 amino acids. J was trimmed by 12 bases and V by 4 bases; bases with no gene match: 20. Supplemented by reference TRBV5-6 and TRBJ2-4, the full variable domain reads DAGVTQSPTHLIKTRGQQVTLRCSPKSGHDTVSWYQQALGQGPQFIFQYYEEEERQRGNFPDRFSGHQFPNYSSELNVNALLLGDSALYLCASSPPRLAGEEKGSQYFGAGTRLSVL.

This rearrangement joins TRBV6-4 to TRBJ2-7, with a weak D call TRBD2 (6 bases). Trimming stripped 2 bases from V and 2 bases from J, with 13 bases between. From germline, CDR1 is MRHNA and CDR2 SNTAGT. This CDR3 contains 15 residues. CDR3 region: CASSDGGGATYEQYF. The CDR3 DNA reads as TGTGCCAGCAGTGACGGCGGCGGGGCGACCTACGAGCAGTACTTC.

The V gene is TRBV10-3, the J gene TRBJ2-3, with D unclear. This CDR3 has 13 amino acids. Trimming cost V 2 bases and J 1 base, with 4 bases left between them. Per the germline V gene, CDR1 is ENHRY and CDR2 is SYGVKD. In DNA, the CDR3 is TGTGCCATCAGTGAGGCGGGCACAGATACGCAGTATTTT. This sequence encodes CAISEAGTDTQYF.

This clone was seen a single time. This chain joins TRBV6-5 and TRBJ1-6, with D tentatively TRBD1 (6 bases). CDR1 and CDR2 (germline): MNHEY, SVGAGI. The V end was cut by 0 bases, the J end by 10 bases, with 13 bases between. The CDR3 loop spans 15 amino acids. CDR3 in amino acids: CASSYSGGGRSPLHF. CDR3 sequence (DNA): TGTGCCAGCAGTTACTCAGGGGGGGGTAGGTCACCCCTCCACTTT.

This chain connects TRBV2 to TRBJ2-1; D ambiguous. The germline V gene has CDR1 SNHLY and CDR2 FYNNEI. Trimming left V 6 bases short and J 9 bases short, with 15 bases between. This CDR3 comprises 13 residues. CDR3 sequence reads: CASRVTISSEQFF. The DNA for the CDR3 is TGTGCCAGCAGGGTAACCATTTCTAGTGAGCAGTTCTTC.

This clone showed up just a few times. V usage is TRBV7-9 and J usage is TRBJ1-3; no clear D. Germline CDR1 is SEHNR and CDR2 is FQNEAQ (reference sequence). The CDR3 totals 15 residues. The V and J ends lost 5 bases and 3 bases respectively, with 14 bases between them. Here the CDR3 reads CASSPPVVNGNTIYF. CDR3 nucleotides: TGTGCCAGCAGCCCCCCGGTGGTAAATGGAAACACCATATATTTT.

A remark on this clone: The CDR3 does not close with the conserved phenylalanine or tryptophan, likely indicating a read error. The chain is built from TRBV6-5 and TRBJ2-7; a weak D match, TRBD1 (6 bases). The germline V and J ends were trimmed by 2 bases and 5 bases, with 13 bases remaining between them. The CDR3 loop spans 14 amino acids. From germline, CDR1 is MNHEY and CDR2 SVGAGI. The CDR3 sequence: CASSYQTGSHEQYL. DNA of the CDR3: TGTGCCAGCAGTTACCAAACAGGGTCCCACGAGCAGTACCTC.

The V and J genes are TRBV21-1 and TRBJ1-1; the table names TRBD1, a call not compared with the DNA. TRBV21-1 is tagged as a pseudogene. The CDR3 spans 15 residues. For the CDR3, the DNA is TGTGCCAGCAGCTGGGAGGACAGGGGGGACACTGAAGCTTTCTTT. Its translation is CASSWEDRGDTEAFF.

V and J are TRBV5-3 and TRBJ2-7; D is undetermined. Being an ORF, TRBV5-3 has a function that is uncertain. The ends were cut back, 3 bases at V and 5 bases at J, with 15 bases in the middle. The length of the CDR3 is 14 residues. CDR3 bases: TGTGCCAGAAGCTCTCGGAGTCGGCTCGACGAGCAGTACTTC. Amino acid sequence: CARSSRSRLDEQYF.

The chain couples TRBV2 to TRBJ1-1, with 8 bases lining up with TRBD1. The CDR3 is 14 amino acids. Germline assignment: CDR1 SNHLY and CDR2 FYNNEI. Losses at the gene ends were 6 bases for V and 7 bases for J; bases not matched to a gene: 10. This chain's CDR3 is CASRPGQDPFEAFF. The CDR3 region has the DNA TGTGCCAGCAGGCCGGGACAGGACCCCTTTGAAGCTTTCTTT.

This chain uses TRBV28 with TRBJ2-2; 9 positions match TRBD1. The junction had 3 bases not matched to a gene; V was cut back by 4 bases and J by 6 bases. Per germline, CDR1 MDHEN and CDR2 SYDVKM. The CDR3 extends over 14 amino acids. CDR3 amino acids: CASSSWTGAGELFF. The DNA for the CDR3 is TGTGCCAGCAGTTCCTGGACAGGGGCCGGGGAGCTGTTTTTT.

The chain combines TRBV11-3 with TRBJ1-3, with a possible D match to TRBD1 (5 bases). V was trimmed by 5 bases and J by 2 bases, leaving 13 bases between them. The CDR3 is made up of 15 amino acids. Germline-derived CDR1 and CDR2 are SGHNT and YENEEA. The CDR3 sequence is CASSPGVSAGNTIYF. CDR3 DNA sequence: TGTGCCAGCAGCCCGGGGGTTTCTGCTGGAAACACCATATATTTT.

This chain links TRBV7-3 with TRBJ2-1, with 7 bases aligning to TRBD2. CDR1 SGHTA and CDR2 FQGTGA come from the germline V gene. V dropped 4 bases and J dropped 10; count of bases not matched to a gene: 16. The CDR3 is 16 amino acids. The CDR3 region has the DNA TGTGCCAGCAGCTCTTTGGGCGGGAGTCCGCGAGGGGAGCAGTTCTTC. Translated: CASSSLGGSPRGEQFF. Drawing the rest from reference TRBV7-3 and TRBJ2-1, the complete variable domain is GAGVSQTPSNKVTEKGKYVELRCDPISGHTALYWYRQSLGQGPEFLIYFQGTGAADDSGLPNDRFFAVRPEGSVSTLKIQRTERGDSAVYLCASSSLGGSPRGEQFFGPGTRLTVL.

V and J are TRBV5-1 and TRBJ1-1; a possible D gene is TRBD1 (6 bases). Trimming took off 4 bases at V and 1 base at J, with 8 bases between the two ends. CDR3 length: 13 amino acids. The germline V gene encodes CDR1 SGHRS and CDR2 YFSETQ. The CDR3 sequence: CASSVTGNTEAFF. CDR3 in DNA: TGCGCCAGCAGCGTGACAGGGAACACTGAAGCTTTCTTT. Full variable domain (outside the CDR3, taken from reference TRBV5-1 and TRBJ1-1): KAGVTQTPRYLIKTRGQQVTLSCSPISGHRSVSWYQQTPGQGLQFLFEYFSETQRNKGNFPGRFSGRQFSNSRSEMNVSTLELGDSALYLCASSVTGNTEAFFGQGTRLTVV.

The chain couples TRBV2 to TRBJ1-2, with 7 bases matching TRBD1. CDR1 is SNHLY and CDR2 is FYNNEI in the germline V gene. This CDR3 comprises 13 residues. V was pared by 6 bases and J by 2 bases, with 3 bases of the junction left unmatched. Here the CDR3 reads CASRTGINYGYTF. The CDR3, as DNA: TGTGCCAGCAGGACAGGGATAAACTATGGCTACACCTTC.

This clone was counted between two and nine times. At one end, the junction sequence differs from germline, possibly due to a read error. This rearrangement joins TRBV7-9 to TRBJ2-3; TRBD2 matches at 9 bases. The CDR3 consists of 13 residues. Germline V CDR1 and CDR2: SEHNR, FQNEAQ (reference sequence). CDR3 sequence (DNA): TGTGCCAGCAGCTTAGGTAGCGGGAGTGATTCTCCTTTT. Residues: CASSLGSGSDSPF.